This is a list of T cell receptor beta chains from one sample in a study of T cells in Graves' hyperthyroidism and ophthalmopathy. In TCRdb, the multiplex PCR reads were re-called with MiXCR into one record per CDR3 protein. The table has 600,000 to 650,000 distinct CDR3 sequences, roughly 16% seen once; the top ten hold less than 4.5%. The sequenced sample consisted of blood. These receptors were collected from a woman younger than 45 with Graves' hyperthyroidism. The CDR3 runs from the conserved cysteine through the conserved F or W. Fields, in order: D gene, clone size, J gene, V gene, CDR3 DNA, CDR3 protein. The D gene is left open where the match is weak. Clone sizes are given selectively: once, few, many, or a class where the clone is expanded.

NA few TRBJ1-1 TRBV20-1 TGCAGTGCTAGAGAACAAGGTCACATGAACACTGAAGCTTTCTTT CSAREQGHMNTEAFF
TRBD1 few TRBJ1-1 TRBV20-1 TGCAGTGCTAGAGGGACAGGGGTCGAGGCTTTCTTT CSARGTGVEAFF
TRBD2 NA TRBJ2-1 TRBV30 TGTGCCTGGAGTGTAATGGGACTAGCGGACTCCTACAATGAGCAGTTCTTC CAWSVMGLADSYNEQFF
TRBD2 NA TRBJ2-3 TRBV7-2 TGTGCCAGCAGCTTAGTGGGACTAGCGAGGACAGATACGCAGTATTTT CASSLVGLARTDTQYF
NA many TRBJ1-3 TRBV30 TGTGCCTGGAGTGAAGGAGACGGTTCCTCTGGAAACACCATATATTTT CAWSEGDGSSGNTIYF
NA NA TRBJ2-5 TRBV20-1 TGCAGTGCTCTGAACCCGGGACTCGTCCAAGAGACCCAGTACTTC CSALNPGLVQETQYF
NA NA TRBJ1-1 TRBV28 TGTGCCAGCAGTAACCTTTGGAGGAACACTGAAGCTTTCTTT CASSNLWRNTEAFF
NA many TRBJ2-5 TRBV3-1 TGTGCCAGCAGCCAAGGGGGACCACCAAGGACCCAGTACTTC CASSQGGPPRTQYF
TRBD1 NA TRBJ2-3 TRBV6-2/TRBV6-3 TGTGCCAGCACGCGGCCGGGACAGGGACTGAGCACAGATACGCAGTATTTT CASTRPGQGLSTDTQYF
TRBD1 many TRBJ2-7 TRBV19 TGTGCCAGTAGTATGACAGGGGTTACCTACGAGCAGTACTTC CASSMTGVTYEQYF
NA many TRBJ2-7 TRBV5-1 TGCGCCAGCAGCCTGGGGGCTAGCGGATCCTACGAGCAGTACTTC CASSLGASGSYEQYF
NA NA TRBJ2-7 TRBV3-1 TGTGCCAGCAGCGGGGACACTTCCTACAATGAGCAGTACTTC CASSGDTSYNEQYF
NA many TRBJ1-1 TRBV5-5 TGTGCCAGCAGCTTGGCCAACAGGAACACTGAAGCTTTCTTT CASSLANRNTEAFF
NA few TRBJ1-2 TRBV7-3 TGTGCCAGCAGCTCAAAGGGGGGGAACGGCTATGGCTACACCTTC CASSSKGGNGYGYTF
TRBD2 few TRBJ2-7 TRBV5-1 TGCGCCAGCAGCTTGGCTAGCGGGCAGTACGAGCAGTACTTC CASSLASGQYEQYF
TRBD2 NA TRBJ2-1 TRBV27 TGTGCCAGCAGTCGATGGACTAGCGGGAGGGCAAATGAGCAGTTCTTC CASSRWTSGRANEQFF
NA NA TRBJ1-1 TRBV5-8 TGTGCCAGCAGCTTGGAACCGTCTGCCACTGAAGCTTTCTTT CASSLEPSATEAFF
NA many TRBJ2-5 TRBV20-1 TGCAGTGCTAGAACAGGACCAGTGGAGACCCAGTACTTC CSARTGPVETQYF
NA many TRBJ1-1 TRBV28 TGTGCCAGCAGTTCACACTACGAAGCTTTCTTT CASSSHYEAFF
TRBD2 many TRBJ2-3 TRBV9 TGTGCCAGCAGCCTAGGACTAGCGGCCGCCACAGATACGCAGTATTTT CASSLGLAAATDTQYF
TRBD1 many TRBJ2-3 TRBV5-1 TGCGCCAGCAGCAAGACAGGGGGTAGCACAGATACGCAGTATTTT CASSKTGGSTDTQYF
NA NA TRBJ2-1 TRBV5-6 TGTGCCAGCAGCTTGGGGCCCACTAATGAGCAGTTCTTC CASSLGPTNEQFF
NA NA TRBJ2-7 TRBV28 TGTGCCAGCAGTCAGTCACAGACCTACGAGCAGTACTTC CASSQSQTYEQYF
NA many TRBJ2-7 TRBV7-2 TGTGCCAGCAGCTTATATATCGGCGAGCAGTACTTC CASSLYIGEQYF
NA few TRBJ2-1 TRBV11-3 TGTGCCAGCAGCTCAGGCCCCCATGCTGAGCAGTTCTTC CASSSGPHAEQFF
TRBD2 few TRBJ2-3 TRBV3-1 TGTGCCAGCAGCCAATCAGGCGGGGGTTGGGCAGGAGATACGCAGTATTTT CASSQSGGGWAGDTQYF
NA many TRBJ2-3 TRBV4-1 TGCGCCAGCAGCCAAGTAGGGGTCCACACAGATACGCAGTATTTT CASSQVGVHTDTQYF
TRBD2 NA TRBJ2-1 TRBV6-2/TRBV6-3 TGTGCCAGCAGTTACTGGGAGGGCAATGAGCAGTTCTTC CASSYWEGNEQFF
TRBD1 NA TRBJ2-7 TRBV27 TGTGCCAGCAGTTGGACGGGACAGGACTCCTACGAGCAGTACTTC CASSWTGQDSYEQYF
TRBD1 many TRBJ1-3 TRBV28 TGTGCCAGCACGGGACAGGGGGTGCGTAACACCATATATTTT CASTGQGVRNTIYF
TRBD2 NA TRBJ2-1 TRBV9 TGTGCCAGCAGCGTAGATAGCGGGAGGGCCGCGAGTGAGCAGTTCTTC CASSVDSGRAASEQFF
NA NA TRBJ1-2 TRBV29-1 TGCAGCGCTAAGACGGGGAACTATGGCTACACCTTC CSAKTGNYGYTF
TRBD2 many TRBJ2-3 TRBV7-2 TGTGCCAGCAGTTCCTCTAGCGGGAGTCTACATACGCAGTATTTT CASSSSSGSLHTQYF
NA NA TRBJ2-5 TRBV7-9 TGTGCCAGCAGCCTCGGGGAGACCCAGTGCTTC CASSLGETQCF
TRBD2 NA TRBJ2-3 TRBV20-1 TGCGGACTCCGGGCTAGCGGGATGGAAACAGATACGCAGTATTTT CGLRASGMETDTQYF
TRBD1 few TRBJ2-7 TRBV20-1 TGCAGTGCTACCACAGGGGACCACTCCTACGAGCAGTACTTC CSATTGDHSYEQYF
TRBD1 many TRBJ1-1 TRBV5-1 TGCGCCAGCAGCTTGGGTCGGACAGGGACTGAAGCTTTCTTT CASSLGRTGTEAFF
TRBD2 NA TRBJ2-1 TRBV6-9 TGTGCCAGCAGTTACAGGACTAGGATGTTCTTC CASSYRTRMFF
TRBD1 many TRBJ2-7 TRBV4-1 TGCGCCAGCAGCTACCCCGGGACAGACTACGAGCAGTACTTC CASSYPGTDYEQYF
TRBD2 many TRBJ2-7 TRBV11-2 TGTGCCAGCAGCCCGAGGGAGGGGTGGTCCTACGAGCAGTACTTC CASSPREGWSYEQYF
NA many TRBJ1-1 TRBV7-9 TGTGCCAGCAGCTTAGAGGGGTTTGTGAACACTGAAGCTTTCTTT CASSLEGFVNTEAFF
NA few TRBJ1-1 TRBV19 TGTGCCAGTAGAGGAGCGGCCATGAACACTGAAGCTTTCTTT CASRGAAMNTEAFF
NA few TRBJ2-4 TRBV15 TGTGCCACCAGCAGTCGACCTAACGGGAACATTCAGTACTTC CATSSRPNGNIQYF
TRBD1 NA TRBJ1-6 TRBV2 TGTGCCAGCACACCGGGACAGGGACGATCACCCCTCCACTTT CASTPGQGRSPLHF
NA few TRBJ1-6 TRBV20-1 TGCAGTGCTAGAGAGTTAGGGTGGGATAATTCACCCCTCCACTTT CSARELGWDNSPLHF
NA many TRBJ1-5 TRBV5-1 TGCGCCAGCAGCGAGGACGTCAGTCAGCCCCAGCATTTT CASSEDVSQPQHF
NA NA TRBJ2-3 TRBV5-6 TGTGCCAGCAGCTCCGATGGGGAGCAGTATTTT CASSSDGEQYF
TRBD1 many TRBJ2-3 TRBV7-3 TGTGCCAGCAGCTCTCCCAGACAGGGTGTAGATACGCAGTATTTT CASSSPRQGVDTQYF